This T cell receptor beta chain was identified in a study of shared clonotypes between healthy human individuals. General study results and limits: Memory subsets generally showed lower estimated richness than naive subsets.

There were no recent acute infections or vaccinations among the donors, who were healthy HIV-negative adults. This CDR3 is 14 amino acids long. Between the trimmed V and J ends, which lost 4 bases and 7 bases, there was a span of 20 bases. CDR1 SQVTM and CDR2 ANQGSEA come from the germline V gene. A note on this clone: Antigen unknown.

Each sorted subset replicate got 200 ng genomic DNA, 25,000 to 35,000 genomes. Data came from immunoSEQ multiplex PCR; TCRdb stores just in-frame clones and leaves some out. The sample carries 1.6 million or so clones, roughly 98.5% recorded once. The sequenced sample consisted of naive CD4+ T cells sorted from blood. Indicated subset: CD45RA+ positively selected. The TCR sequence derives from a man aged 25 to 45 in good health. The chain has TRBV29-1 and TRBJ2-7, with D maybe TRBD2 (8 bases). The CDR3 DNA follows: TGCAGCGTTGGATTGGGACTAGGGGGCCGGGAGCAGTACTTC. It encodes CSVGLGLGGREQYF.